This TCR beta chain originates from a study of blood T cell repertoires in COVID-19. Whole-study context: Spain, Italy and the United States supplied samples that represented acute and convalescent COVID-19. Sources were T cells, B-cell-depleted T cells, or PBMCs; the material itself was cDNA or gDNA.

The CDR3 totals 15 residues. CDR1 LNHNV and CDR2 YYDKDF come from the germline V gene (reference sequence). Trimming shortened V by 0 bases and J by 1 base, and 9 bases separated the two germline ends. Participants' reported clinical history set cohort assignment. In the original workflow: Quantification of nucleated cells was approximated via reference gene primer amplification. Sequencing was performed with immunoSEQ multiplex PCR; in TCRdb, only in-frame clones are kept and a portion is missing. The DNA gave D and trimming, while V, J and clone size come from that table. The data contain some 250,000 clones, approximately 85% of them singletons.

V gene TRBV15 combines with J gene TRBJ2-5, with D possibly matching TRBD2 (6 bases). The source of this sequence is a woman between 50 and 59 years old who had recovered from COVID-19. Sequenced: PBMCs or T cells enriched from blood (not recorded which). The CDR3 sequence is CATSRDVAVQETQYF. The CDR3 DNA is TGTGCCACCAGCAGAGATGTAGCGGTCCAAGAGACCCAGTACTTC.